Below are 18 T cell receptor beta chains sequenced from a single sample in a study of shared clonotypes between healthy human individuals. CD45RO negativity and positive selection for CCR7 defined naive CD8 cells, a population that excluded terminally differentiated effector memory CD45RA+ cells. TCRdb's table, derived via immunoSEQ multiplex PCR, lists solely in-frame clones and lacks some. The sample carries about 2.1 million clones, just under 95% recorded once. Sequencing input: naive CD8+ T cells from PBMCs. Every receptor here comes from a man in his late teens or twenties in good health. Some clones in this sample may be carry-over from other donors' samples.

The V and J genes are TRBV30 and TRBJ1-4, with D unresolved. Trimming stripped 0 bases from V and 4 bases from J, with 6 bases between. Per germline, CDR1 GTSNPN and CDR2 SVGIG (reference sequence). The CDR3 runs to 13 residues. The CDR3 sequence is CAWSVAGNEKLFF. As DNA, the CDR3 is TGTGCCTGGAGTGTCGCCGGTAATGAAAAACTGTTTTTT.

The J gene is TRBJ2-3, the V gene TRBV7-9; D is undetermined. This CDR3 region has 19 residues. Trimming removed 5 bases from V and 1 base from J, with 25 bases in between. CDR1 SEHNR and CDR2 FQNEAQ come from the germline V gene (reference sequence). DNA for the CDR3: TGTGCCAGCAGCCCCTCTTTTAGTGATCGGCCCCGGCGCACAGATACGCAGTATTTT. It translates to CASSPSFSDRPRRTDTQYF.

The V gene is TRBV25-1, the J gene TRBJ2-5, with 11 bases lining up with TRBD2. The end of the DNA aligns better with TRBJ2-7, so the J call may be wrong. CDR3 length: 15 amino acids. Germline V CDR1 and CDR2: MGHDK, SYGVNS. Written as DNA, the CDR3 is TGTGCCAGCAGTGAAGTAGCGGGAGGGCTCCACGAGCAGTACTTC. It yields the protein CASSEVAGGLHEQYF.

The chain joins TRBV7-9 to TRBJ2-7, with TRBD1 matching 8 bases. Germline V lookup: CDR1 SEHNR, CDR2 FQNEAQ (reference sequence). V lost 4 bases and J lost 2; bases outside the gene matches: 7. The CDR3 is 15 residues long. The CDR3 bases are TGTGCCAGCAGCTCCGGACAGGGAACTACCTACGAGCAGTACTTC. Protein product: CASSSGQGTTYEQYF.

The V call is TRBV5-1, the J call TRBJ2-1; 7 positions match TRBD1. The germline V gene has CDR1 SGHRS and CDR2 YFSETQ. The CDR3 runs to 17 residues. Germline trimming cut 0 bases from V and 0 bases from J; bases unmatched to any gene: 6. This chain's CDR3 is CASSLEPGGFSYNEQFF. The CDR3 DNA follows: TGCGCCAGCAGCTTGGAACCAGGGGGTTTCTCCTACAATGAGCAGTTCTTC. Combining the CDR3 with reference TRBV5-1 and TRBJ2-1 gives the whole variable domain KAGVTQTPRYLIKTRGQQVTLSCSPISGHRSVSWYQQTPGQGLQFLFEYFSETQRNKGNFPGRFSGRQFSNSRSEMNVSTLELGDSALYLCASSLEPGGFSYNEQFFGPGTRLTVL.

CDR3 nucleotides: TGTGCCAGCAGTTACATACTAGCGGGAGGGCCCTACGAGCAGTACTTC. Protein: CASSYILAGGPYEQYF. The chain employs TRBV27 and TRBJ2-7; 13 bases agree with TRBD2. Germline lookup yields CDR1 MNHEY and CDR2 SMNVEV (reference sequence). The V and J ends lost 4 bases and 2 bases, in that order; junction bases with no gene match: 5. This CDR3 contains 16 residues.

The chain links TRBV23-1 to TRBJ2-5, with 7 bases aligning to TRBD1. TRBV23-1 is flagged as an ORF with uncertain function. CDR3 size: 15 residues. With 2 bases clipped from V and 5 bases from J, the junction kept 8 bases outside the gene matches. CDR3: CASSQNRGMLETQYF. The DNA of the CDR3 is TGCGCCAGCAGTCAAAACAGGGGAATGTTGGAGACCCAGTACTTC.

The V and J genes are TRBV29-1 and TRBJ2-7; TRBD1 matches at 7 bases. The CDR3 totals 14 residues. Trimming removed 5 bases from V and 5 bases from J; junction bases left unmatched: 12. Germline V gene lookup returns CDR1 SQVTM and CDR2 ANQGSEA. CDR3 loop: CSVTAGTAADEQYF. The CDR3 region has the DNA TGCAGCGTTACAGCCGGGACAGCCGCCGACGAGCAGTACTTC.

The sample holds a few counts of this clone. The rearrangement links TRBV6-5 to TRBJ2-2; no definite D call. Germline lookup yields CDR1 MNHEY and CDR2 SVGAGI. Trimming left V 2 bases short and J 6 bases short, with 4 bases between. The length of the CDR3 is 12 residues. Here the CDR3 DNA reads TGTGCCAGCAGTTACACTTCCGGGGAGCTGTTTTTT. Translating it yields CASSYTSGELFF.

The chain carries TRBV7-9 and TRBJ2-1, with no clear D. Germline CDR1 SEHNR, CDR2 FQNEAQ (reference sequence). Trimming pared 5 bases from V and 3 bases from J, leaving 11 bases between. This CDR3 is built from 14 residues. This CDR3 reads CASSLQTVYNEQFF. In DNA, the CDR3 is TGTGCCAGCAGCCTACAAACGGTCTACAATGAGCAGTTCTTC.

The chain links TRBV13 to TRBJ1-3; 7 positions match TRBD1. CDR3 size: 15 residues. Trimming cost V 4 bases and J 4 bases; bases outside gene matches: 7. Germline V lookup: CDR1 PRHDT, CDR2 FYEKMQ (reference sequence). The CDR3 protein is CASSSDRAGGNTIYF. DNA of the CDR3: TGTGCCAGCAGCTCCGACAGGGCAGGCGGAAACACCATATATTTT.

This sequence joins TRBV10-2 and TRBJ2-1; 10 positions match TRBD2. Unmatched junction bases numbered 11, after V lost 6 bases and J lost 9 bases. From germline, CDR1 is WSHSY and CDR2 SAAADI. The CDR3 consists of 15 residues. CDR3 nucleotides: TGCGCCAGCAGGGAGACTAGCGGGTTGGAGAGTGAGCAGTTCTTC. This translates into CASRETSGLESEQFF.

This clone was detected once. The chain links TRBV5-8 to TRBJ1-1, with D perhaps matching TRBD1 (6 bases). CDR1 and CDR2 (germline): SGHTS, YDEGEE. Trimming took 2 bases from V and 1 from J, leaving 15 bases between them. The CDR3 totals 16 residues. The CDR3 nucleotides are TGTGCCAGCAGCTTAAAATTCCTAGGGGGGAACACTGAAGCTTTCTTT. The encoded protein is CASSLKFLGGNTEAFF.

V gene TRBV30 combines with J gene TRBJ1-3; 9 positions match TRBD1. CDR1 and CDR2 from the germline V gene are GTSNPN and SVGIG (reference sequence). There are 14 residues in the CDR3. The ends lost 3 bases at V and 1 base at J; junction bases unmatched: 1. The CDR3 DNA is TGTGCCTGGAGGGACAGGGGATCTGGAAACACCATATATTTT. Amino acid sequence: CAWRDRGSGNTIYF.

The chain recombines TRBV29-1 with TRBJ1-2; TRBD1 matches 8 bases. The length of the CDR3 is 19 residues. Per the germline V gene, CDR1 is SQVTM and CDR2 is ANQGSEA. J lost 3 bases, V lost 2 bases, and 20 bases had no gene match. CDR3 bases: TGCAGCGTTGAACGTAGGCTAGGAGGACAGGGTGGGGAAGACTATGGCTACACCTTC. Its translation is CSVERRLGGQGGEDYGYTF. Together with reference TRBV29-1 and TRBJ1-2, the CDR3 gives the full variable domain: SAVISQKPSRDICQRGTSLTIQCQVDSQVTMMFWYRQQPGQSLTLIATANQGSEATYESGFVIDKFPISRPNLTFSTLTVSNMSPEDSSIYLCSVERRLGGQGGEDYGYTFGSGTRLTVV.

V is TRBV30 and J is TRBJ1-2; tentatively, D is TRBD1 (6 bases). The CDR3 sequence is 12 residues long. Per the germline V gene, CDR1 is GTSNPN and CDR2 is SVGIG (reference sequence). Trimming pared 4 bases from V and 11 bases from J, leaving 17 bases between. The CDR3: CAWNGLKGEYTF. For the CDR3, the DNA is TGTGCCTGGAATGGGCTTAAGGGGGAATACACCTTC.

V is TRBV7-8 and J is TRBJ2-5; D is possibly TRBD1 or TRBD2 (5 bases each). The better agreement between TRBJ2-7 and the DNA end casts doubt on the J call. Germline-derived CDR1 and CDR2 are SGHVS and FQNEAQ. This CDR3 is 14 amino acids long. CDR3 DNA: TGTGCCAGCAGCTCCAGGGACGGGGCCTACGAGCAGTACTTC. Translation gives CASSSRDGAYEQYF.

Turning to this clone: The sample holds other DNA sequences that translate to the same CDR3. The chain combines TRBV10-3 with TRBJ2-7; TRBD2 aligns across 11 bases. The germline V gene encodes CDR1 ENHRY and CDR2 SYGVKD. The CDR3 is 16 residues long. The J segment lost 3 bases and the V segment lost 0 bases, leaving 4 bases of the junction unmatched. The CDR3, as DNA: TGTGCCATCAGTGAGTCGCTAGCGGGAGGCCTCTACGAGCAGTACTTC. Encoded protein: CAISESLAGGLYEQYF.